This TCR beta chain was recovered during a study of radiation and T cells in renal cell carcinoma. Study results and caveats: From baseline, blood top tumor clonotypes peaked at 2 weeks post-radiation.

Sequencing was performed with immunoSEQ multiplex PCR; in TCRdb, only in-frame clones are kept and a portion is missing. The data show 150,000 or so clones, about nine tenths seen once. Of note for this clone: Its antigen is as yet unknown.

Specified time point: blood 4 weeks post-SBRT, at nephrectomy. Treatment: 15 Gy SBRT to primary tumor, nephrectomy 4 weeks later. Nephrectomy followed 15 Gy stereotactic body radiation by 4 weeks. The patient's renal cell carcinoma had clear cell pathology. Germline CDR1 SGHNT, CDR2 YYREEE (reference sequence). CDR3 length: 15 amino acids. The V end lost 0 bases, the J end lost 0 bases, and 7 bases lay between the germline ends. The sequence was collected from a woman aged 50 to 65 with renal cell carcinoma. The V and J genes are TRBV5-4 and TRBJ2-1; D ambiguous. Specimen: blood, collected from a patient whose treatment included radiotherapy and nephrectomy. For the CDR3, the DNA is TGTGCCAGCAGCTTGGCAGCCGACTCCTACAATGAGCAGTTCTTC. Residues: CASSLAADSYNEQFF.